This entry features one TCR beta chain sequence. This entry comes from a study of blood T cell repertoires in COVID-19. Germline CDR1 and CDR2: SGHAT and FQNNGV. V was pared by 1 base and J by 4 bases, with 12 bases of the junction left unmatched. This CDR3 has 17 amino acids. Profiling relied on immunoSEQ multiplex PCR, and the TCRdb table lists in-frame clones only, not all of them. The sample holds roughly 70,000 clones, 90% to 95% seen once. This chain joins TRBV11-2 and TRBJ1-1, with TRBD1 matching over 7 bases. This receptor was taken from a human donor in a cohort sampled during active COVID-19. Source material: peripheral blood. Here the CDR3 reads CASSLGKGARKFTEAFF. In DNA form, the CDR3 reads TGTGCCAGCAGCTTAGGTAAGGGGGCGAGGAAATTCACTGAAGCTTTCTTT.